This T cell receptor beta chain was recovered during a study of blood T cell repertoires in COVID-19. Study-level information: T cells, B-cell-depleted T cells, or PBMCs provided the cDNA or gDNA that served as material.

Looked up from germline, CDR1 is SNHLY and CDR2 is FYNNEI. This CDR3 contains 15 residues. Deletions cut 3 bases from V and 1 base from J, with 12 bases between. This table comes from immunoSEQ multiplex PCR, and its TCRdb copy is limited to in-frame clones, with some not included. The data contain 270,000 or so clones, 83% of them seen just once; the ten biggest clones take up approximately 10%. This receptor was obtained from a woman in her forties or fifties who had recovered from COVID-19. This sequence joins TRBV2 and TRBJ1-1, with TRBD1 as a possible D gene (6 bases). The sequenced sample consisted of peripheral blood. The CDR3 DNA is TGTGCCAGCAGTGATCAGGGGCCGGGGAACACTGAAGCTTTCTTT. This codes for CASSDQGPGNTEAFF.